This entry features one TCR beta chain sequence. The entry originates in a study of cytotoxic CD8 clonotypes in ibrutinib-treated CLL. Study as a whole: IGHV unmutated roughly 18; relapsed/refractory 11 to 12; treatment-naive some 14.

Data came from immunoSEQ multiplex PCR; TCRdb stores just in-frame clones and leaves some out. In the table there are 50,000 or so clones, roughly three fifths of which are singletons. This CDR3 has 15 amino acids. Germline V gene sequence: CDR1 MRHNA, CDR2 SNTAGT. Between the trimmed V and J ends, which lost 4 bases and 8 bases, there was a span of 20 bases. The TCR was taken from a human donor with chronic lymphocytic leukemia. Sample: PBMCs, taken after 24 months of ibrutinib treatment. The gene calls are TRBV6-4 and TRBJ1-2; D remains ambiguous. This CDR3 is CASSGPPGRERGYTF. CDR3 in DNA: TGTGCCAGCAGTGGCCCCCCGGGGAGGGAAAGGGGCTACACCTTC.